The next 9 T cell receptor beta chains were all read from a single sample in a study of T cells after yellow fever vaccination. In TCRdb, the 5' RACE reads were re-called with MiXCR into one record per CDR3 protein. The sample lists 150,000 to 200,000 distinct CDR3 sequences, approximately 6.8% seen once, with over 2% in the top ten. The source material was CD4+ T cells sorted from PBMCs, sampled 5 to 6 days after the first yellow fever vaccination. All receptors derive from a man aged 18 to 29 who received the YFV17D yellow fever vaccine.

The table lists this clonotype with many counts. CDR3 amino acids: CASSPTPGGRGQFF. The CDR3 region has the DNA TGTGCCAGCTCACCGACCCCAGGGGGCAGAGGGCAGTTCTTC. This chain uses TRBV18 with TRBJ2-1; TRBD1 agrees at 8 bases. Germline assignment: CDR1 KGHSH and CDR2 LQKENI. V was clipped by 3 bases and J by 12 bases; unmatched bases: 10. The CDR3 loop spans 14 amino acids.

This clonotype was found a few times. The chain has TRBV7-9 and TRBJ1-6, with a weak D call TRBD1 (6 bases). Deletions cut 4 bases from V and 7 bases from J, with 14 bases between. This CDR3 has 15 amino acids. The germline V gene has CDR1 SEHNR and CDR2 FQNEAQ (reference sequence). CDR3 nucleotides: TGTGCCAGCAGCTCCCGACGGGGGCTGAATTCACCCCTCCACTTT. Translated, it gives CASSSRRGLNSPLHF.

V is TRBV6-1 and J is TRBJ2-7; D remains ambiguous. V was pared by 7 bases and J by 6 bases, with 16 bases between. Germline loops: CDR1 MNHNS, CDR2 SASEGT. The CDR3 runs to 13 residues. The CDR3 loop reads CASTPELSAEQYF. DNA for the CDR3: TGTGCCAGCACTCCCGAATTAAGTGCCGAGCAGTACTTC.

This chain joins TRBV7-3 and TRBJ1-2, with a weak D call TRBD1 (6 bases). The CDR3 spans 14 residues. The V gene's germline CDR1 is SGHTA and CDR2 FQGTGA. Trimming pared 0 bases from V and 7 bases from J, leaving 12 bases between. The CDR3 here is CASSLTAGAGGYTF. The DNA for the CDR3 is TGTGCCAGCAGCTTAACCGCAGGGGCGGGTGGCTACACCTTC.

This clonotype occurred many times. The V call is TRBV7-2, the J call TRBJ1-2, with a weak D call TRBD1 (5 bases). The CDR3 has 15 residues. The germline V gene has CDR1 SGHTA and CDR2 FQGNSA. V lost 2 bases and J lost 4, with 14 bases in between. CDR3 sequence (DNA): TGTGCCAGCAGCTTACATCAGGGACTCGGCTATGGCTACACCTTC. Protein product: CASSLHQGLGYGYTF.

This clonotype was counted at least ten times. The V call is TRBV7-2, the J call TRBJ2-1; D is unresolved. The CDR3 has 11 residues. Between the trimmed V and J ends, which lost 8 bases and 3 bases, there was a span of 5 bases. CDR1 and CDR2 (germline): SGHTA, FQGNSA. Here the CDR3 reads CASGGYNEQFF. The CDR3 region has the DNA TGTGCCAGCGGCGGCTACAATGAGCAGTTCTTC.

CDR3 sequence reads: CASSYQGILTSLHF. For the CDR3, the DNA is TGTGCCAGCAGCTATCAGGGGATCCTTACTTCCCTCCACTTT. The chain combines TRBV3-1 with TRBJ1-6, with D maybe TRBD1 (6 bases). The CDR3 sequence is 14 residues long. CDR1 and CDR2 (germline): LGHDT, YNNKEL (reference sequence). Trimming shortened V by 5 bases and J by 14 bases, and 19 bases separated the two germline ends.

In its sample, this clonotype was seen many times. V is TRBV5-6 and J is TRBJ2-1; 9 nucleotides agree with TRBD1. The V gene's germline CDR1 is SGHDT and CDR2 YYEEEE. Unmatched junction bases numbered 14, after V lost 1 base and J lost 9 bases. This CDR3 has 17 amino acids. The DNA of the CDR3 is TGTGCCAGCAGCTTGTTTGTGCTACAGGGGGCTAGTTTTGAGCAGTTCTTC. Encoded protein: CASSLFVLQGASFEQFF. Complete variable domain (other parts from reference TRBV5-6 and TRBJ2-1): DAGVTQSPTHLIKTRGQQVTLRCSPKSGHDTVSWYQQALGQGPQFIFQYYEEEERQRGNFPDRFSGHQFPNYSSELNVNALLLGDSALYLCASSLFVLQGASFEQFFGPGTRLTVL.

This clonotype was observed many times. The chain links TRBV5-1 to TRBJ2-1; possible D gene TRBD2, 6 bases. CDR3 size: 15 residues. V was clipped by 4 bases and J by 3 bases, with 14 bases between them. Germline values: CDR1 SGHRS, CDR2 YFSETQ. The CDR3, as DNA: TGCGCCAGCAGCCCCCAGACTAGGTACTACAATGAGCAGTTCTTC. This sequence encodes CASSPQTRYYNEQFF.